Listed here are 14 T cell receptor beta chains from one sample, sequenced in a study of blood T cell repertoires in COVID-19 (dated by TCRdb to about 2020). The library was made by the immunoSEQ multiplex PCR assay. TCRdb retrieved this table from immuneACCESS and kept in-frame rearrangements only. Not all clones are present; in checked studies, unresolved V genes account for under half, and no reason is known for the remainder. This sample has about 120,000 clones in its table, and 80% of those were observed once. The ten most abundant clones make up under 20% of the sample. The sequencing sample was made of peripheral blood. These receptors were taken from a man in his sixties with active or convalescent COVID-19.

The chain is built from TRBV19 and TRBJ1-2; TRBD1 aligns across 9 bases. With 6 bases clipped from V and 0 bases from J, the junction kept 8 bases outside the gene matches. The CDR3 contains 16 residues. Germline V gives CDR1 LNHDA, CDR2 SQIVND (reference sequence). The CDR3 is CASRRIGQGTNYGYTF. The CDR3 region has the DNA TGTGCCAGTAGACGTATCGGACAGGGGACTAACTATGGCTACACCTTC.

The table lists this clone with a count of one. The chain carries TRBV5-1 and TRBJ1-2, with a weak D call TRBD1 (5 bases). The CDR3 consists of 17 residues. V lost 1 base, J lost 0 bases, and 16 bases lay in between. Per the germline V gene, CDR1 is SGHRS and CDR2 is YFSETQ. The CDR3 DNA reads TGCGCCAGCAGCTTGTACCAGGGTGGCGCAGCTAACTATGGCTACACCTTC. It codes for CASSLYQGGAANYGYTF.

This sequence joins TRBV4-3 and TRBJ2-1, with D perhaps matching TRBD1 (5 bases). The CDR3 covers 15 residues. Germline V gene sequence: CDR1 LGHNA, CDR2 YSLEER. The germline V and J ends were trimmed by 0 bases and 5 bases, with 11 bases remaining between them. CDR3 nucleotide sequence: TGCGCCAGCAGCCAAGATAGTAGGGGAAACAATGAGCAGTTCTTC. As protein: CASSQDSRGNNEQFF.

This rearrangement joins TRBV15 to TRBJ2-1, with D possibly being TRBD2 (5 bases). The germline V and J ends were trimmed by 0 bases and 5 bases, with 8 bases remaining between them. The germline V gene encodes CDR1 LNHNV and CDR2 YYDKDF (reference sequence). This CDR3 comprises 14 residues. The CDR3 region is CATSRDRADNEQFF. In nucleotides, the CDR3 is TGTGCCACCAGCAGAGATCGAGCGGACAATGAGCAGTTCTTC.

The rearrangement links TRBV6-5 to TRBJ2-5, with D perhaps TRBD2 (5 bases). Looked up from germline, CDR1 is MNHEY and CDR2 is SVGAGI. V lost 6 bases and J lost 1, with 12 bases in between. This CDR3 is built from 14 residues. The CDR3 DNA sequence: TGTGCCAGCAGGCCCGACCGGGGCCAAGAGACCCAGTACTTC. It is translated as CASRPDRGQETQYF.

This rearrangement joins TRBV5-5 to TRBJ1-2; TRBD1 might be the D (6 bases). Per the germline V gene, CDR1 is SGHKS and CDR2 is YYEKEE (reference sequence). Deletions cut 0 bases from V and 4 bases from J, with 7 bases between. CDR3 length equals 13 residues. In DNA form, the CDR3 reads TGTGCCAGCAGCTTGGACAGGGCCTATGGCTACACCTTC. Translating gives CASSLDRAYGYTF.

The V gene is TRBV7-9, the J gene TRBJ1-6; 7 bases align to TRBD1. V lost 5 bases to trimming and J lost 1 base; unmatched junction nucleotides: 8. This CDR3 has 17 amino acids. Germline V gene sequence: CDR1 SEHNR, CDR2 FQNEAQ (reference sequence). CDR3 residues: CASSPPQGQSYNSPLHF. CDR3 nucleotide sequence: TGTGCCAGCAGCCCCCCACAGGGGCAGTCCTATAATTCACCCCTCCACTTT. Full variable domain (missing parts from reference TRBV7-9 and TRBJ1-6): DTGVSQNPRHKITKRGQNVTFRCDPISEHNRLYWYRQTLGQGPEFLTYFQNEAQLEKSRLLSDRFSAERPKGSFSTLEIQRTEQGDSAMYLCASSPPQGQSYNSPLHFGNGTRLTVT.

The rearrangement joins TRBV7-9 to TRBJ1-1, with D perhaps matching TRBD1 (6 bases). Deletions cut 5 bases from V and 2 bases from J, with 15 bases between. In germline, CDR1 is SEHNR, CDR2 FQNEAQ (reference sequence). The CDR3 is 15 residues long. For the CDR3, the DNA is TGTGCCAGCAGCCCGGACAGCTTCTTCAACACTGAAGCTTTCTTT. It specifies CASSPDSFFNTEAFF.

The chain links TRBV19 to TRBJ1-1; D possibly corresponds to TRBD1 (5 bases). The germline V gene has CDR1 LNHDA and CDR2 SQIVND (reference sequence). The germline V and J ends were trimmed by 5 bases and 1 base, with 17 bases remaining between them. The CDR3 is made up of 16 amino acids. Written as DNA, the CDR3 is TGTGCCAGTAGTGATGCGGGGCGTCGAAGGAACACTGAAGCTTTCTTT. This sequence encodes CASSDAGRRRNTEAFF.

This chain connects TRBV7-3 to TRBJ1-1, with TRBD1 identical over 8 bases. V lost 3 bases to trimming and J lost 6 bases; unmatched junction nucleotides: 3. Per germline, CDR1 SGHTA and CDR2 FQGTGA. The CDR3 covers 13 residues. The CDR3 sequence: CASSLDRVSEAFF. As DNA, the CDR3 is TGTGCCAGCAGCTTGGACAGGGTCTCTGAAGCTTTCTTT.

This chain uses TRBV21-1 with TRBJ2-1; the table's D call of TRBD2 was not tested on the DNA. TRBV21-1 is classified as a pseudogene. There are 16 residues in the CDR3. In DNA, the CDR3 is TGTGCCGTCGGGACTAGCGGTTATCCCTCCTACAATGAGCAGTTCTTC. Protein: CAVGTSGYPSYNEQFF.

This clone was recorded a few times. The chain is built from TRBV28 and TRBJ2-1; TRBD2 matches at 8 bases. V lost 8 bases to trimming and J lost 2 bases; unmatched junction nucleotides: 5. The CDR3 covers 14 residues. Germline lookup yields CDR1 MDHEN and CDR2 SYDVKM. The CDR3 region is CASHSGIAYNEQFF. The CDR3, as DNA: TGTGCCAGCCATAGCGGGATCGCCTACAATGAGCAGTTCTTC.

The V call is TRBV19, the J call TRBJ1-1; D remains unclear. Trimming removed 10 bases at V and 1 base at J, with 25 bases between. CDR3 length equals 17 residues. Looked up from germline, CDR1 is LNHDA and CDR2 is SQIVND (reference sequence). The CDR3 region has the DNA TGTGCCACCCGAGAACCTCTGTCACTGTCCGGGAACACTGAAGCTTTCTTT. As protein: CATREPLSLSGNTEAFF.

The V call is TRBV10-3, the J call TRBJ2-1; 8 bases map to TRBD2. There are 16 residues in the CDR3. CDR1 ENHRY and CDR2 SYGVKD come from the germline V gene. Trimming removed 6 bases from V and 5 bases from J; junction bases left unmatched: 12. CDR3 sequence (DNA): TGTGCCATCAGGAAGGGGGGTAGCGGGAAACACAATGAGCAGTTCTTC. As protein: CAIRKGGSGKHNEQFF.